The clone carrying this T cell receptor (beta chain) was detected only a few times. Its antigen is not identified. TCRdb ran MiXCR on the 5' RACE reads and lists one entry per CDR3 protein. The sample yields about 110,000 distinct CDR3 sequences, around 12% seen once. CDR1 is SEHNR and CDR2 is FQNEAQ in the germline V gene (reference sequence). The CDR3 totals 14 residues. Trimming shortened V by 5 bases and J by 5 bases, and 16 bases separated the two germline ends. These data are taken from a study of T-cell memory formation after mild COVID-19. Study findings and constraints: While clones contracting from day 15 to 85 were balanced between CD4 and CD8, later expanders leaned CD4+.

This receptor was taken from an adult woman who had mild COVID-19 (a few samples of this study predate the infection). Cell type and time point are not known. The sequencing sample was made of PBMCs or a T cell subset sorted from them (not recorded which). This sequence joins TRBV7-9 and TRBJ2-7, with D maybe TRBD2 (5 bases). The CDR3 nucleotides read TGTGCCAGCAGCCGTAATCGGGGTCCCAACGAGCAGTACTTC. It specifies CASSRNRGPNEQYF.